Presented here are 21 T cell receptor beta chains from one specimen sequenced in a study of T cells in Graves' hyperthyroidism and ophthalmopathy. Researchers took RNA transcripts and amplified the TCR beta CDR3 regions from them. The HTBI primer set served for first-round RT-PCR of the TCR CDR3. TCRdb recomputed calls from the multiplex PCR reads with MiXCR, one row per CDR3 protein. The top ten hold more than 7.5% of the sample, which has roughly 570,000 distinct CDR3 sequences, just over 45% seen once. Source material: peripheral blood or thyroid tissue (not recorded which). The receptors were gathered from a woman younger than 30 with Graves' hyperthyroidism.

In the case of this clonotype: A read error is likely, as this CDR3 ends without the conserved phenylalanine or tryptophan. It is unclear where the CDR3 begins or ends on the DNA, so no DNA is shown, and the CDR3 is as TCRdb lists it. This CDR3 is CSVVGQGGFGSSY. J is TRBJ2-7 and V is TRBV29-1; the tabulated D call, TRBD1, remains unverified against the DNA. The CDR3 has 13 amino acids, counting both end residues. Germline assignment: CDR1 SQVTM and CDR2 ANQGSEA.

The chain links TRBV18 to TRBJ2-7; 8 bases are shared with TRBD1. Losses at the gene ends were 5 bases for V and 6 bases for J; bases not matched to a gene: 9. The CDR3 has 14 residues. The germline V gene has CDR1 KGHSH and CDR2 LQKENI. The DNA for the CDR3 is TGTGCCAGCTCATCGGACAGGGATTACTGCGAGCAGTACTTC. Its protein product is CASSSDRDYCEQYF.

The gene calls are TRBV20-1 and TRBJ1-2; D is unresolved. In germline, CDR1 is DFQATT, CDR2 SNEGSKA (reference sequence). The CDR3 runs to 14 residues. V was pared by 6 bases and J by 4 bases, with 18 bases between. The CDR3 is CSAISAQELYGYTF. The CDR3 DNA reads TGCAGTGCCATCAGTGCCCAGGAACTCTATGGCTACACCTTC.

The genes are TRBV6-1 and TRBJ1-4; D is perhaps TRBD1 (6 bases). Germline CDR1 MNHNS, CDR2 SASEGT. This CDR3 spans 12 amino acids. Trimming removed 8 bases at V and 6 bases at J, with 10 bases between. Here the CDR3 reads CASGGPDEKLFF. The CDR3 DNA follows: TGTGCCAGCGGGGGGCCAGATGAAAAACTGTTTTTT.

The V gene is TRBV6-5, the J gene TRBJ2-5, with D tentatively TRBD2 (6 bases). This CDR3 region has 13 residues. The V and J ends lost 8 bases and 1 base respectively, with 11 bases between them. The V gene's germline CDR1 is MNHEY and CDR2 SVGAGI. CDR3 loop: CASGGRPQETQYF. The CDR3 DNA sequence: TGTGCCAGCGGTGGGAGGCCCCAAGAGACCCAGTACTTC.

There are many counts of this clonotype. V usage is TRBV20-1 and J usage is TRBJ2-7; D may be TRBD1 (6 bases). Germline V gives CDR1 DFQATT, CDR2 SNEGSKA (reference sequence). CDR3 size: 15 residues. Trimming took off 0 bases at V and 2 bases at J, with 14 bases between the two ends. The CDR3 DNA is TGCAGTGCTAGAGATATGGGGACACTCACCTACGAGCAGTACTTC. It codes for CSARDMGTLTYEQYF.

This clonotype has just a few counts. The CDR3 spells CASSPGLARVDTQYF. Written as DNA, the CDR3 is TGCGCCAGCAGCCCGGGACTAGCCCGTGTGGATACGCAGTATTTT. The J gene is TRBJ2-3, the V gene TRBV4-1; the match to TRBD2 covers 9 bases. The CDR3 is 15 residues long. From germline, CDR1 is MGHRA and CDR2 YSYEKL. The V gene end was trimmed by 4 bases and the J gene end by 6 bases; junction bases not matched to a gene: 8.

Ten or more counts support this clonotype. This rearrangement joins TRBV20-1 to TRBJ1-2; a possible D gene is TRBD1 (6 bases). The CDR3 runs to 12 residues. The V and J ends lost 4 bases and 14 bases respectively, with 20 bases between them. The germline CDR1 and CDR2 sequences are DFQATT and SNEGSKA (reference sequence). CDR3 region: CSAILGGGAGTF. CDR3 coding DNA: TGCAGTGCTATCCTAGGGGGGGGCGCGGGTACCTTC.

About this clonotype itself: Just one base apart from a much larger clone, this may be a read error. V gene TRBV2 combines with J gene TRBJ2-7, with D uncertain. The germline CDR1 and CDR2 sequences are SNHLY and FYNNEI. V was trimmed by 3 bases and J by 6 bases, leaving 9 bases between them. The CDR3 loop spans 12 amino acids. The CDR3 DNA reads as TGTGCCAGCAGTGATAGCCCCCGCGAGCAGTACTTC. Protein product: CASSDSPREQYF.

This clonotype was observed at least ten times. The V gene is TRBV27, the J gene TRBJ1-1; no clear D. CDR3 length: 12 amino acids. Deletions cut 6 bases from V and 6 bases from J, with 11 bases between. Per the germline V gene, CDR1 is MNHEY and CDR2 is SMNVEV (reference sequence). CDR3 nucleotides: TGTGCCAGCAGCAACCTGATCGCTGAAGCTTTCTTT. Amino acids: CASSNLIAEAFF.

This clonotype has a single count. The V call is TRBV7-9, the J call TRBJ2-7; 8 bases map to TRBD1. In germline, CDR1 is SEHNR, CDR2 FQNEAQ (reference sequence). This CDR3 is 16 amino acids long. The junction had 16 bases not matched to a gene; V was cut back by 5 bases and J by 7 bases. The CDR3 is CASSSLGAGGRDEQYF. The CDR3 region has the DNA TGTGCCAGCAGCAGTTTGGGCGCAGGGGGCCGGGATGAGCAGTACTTC.

The rearrangement links TRBV7-2 to TRBJ2-6; D uncertain. This CDR3 has 10 amino acids. Germline V gene data show CDR1 as SGHTA and CDR2 as FQGNSA. Between the trimmed V and J ends, which lost 0 bases and 15 bases, there was a span of 3 bases. DNA of the CDR3: TGTGCCAGCAGCTTAGCTGGCCTGACTTTC. The encoded protein is CASSLAGLTF. Based on the CDR3 plus reference TRBV7-2 and TRBJ2-6, the full variable domain is GAGVSQSPSNKVTEKGKDVELRCDPISGHTALYWYRQSLGQGLEFLIYFQGNSAPDKSGLPSDRFSAERTGGSVSTLTIQRTQQEDSAVYLCASSLAGLTFGAGSRLTVL.

At least ten counts were recorded for this clonotype. The chain carries TRBV5-6 and TRBJ2-7, with 8 bases identical to TRBD2. CDR1 SGHDT and CDR2 YYEEEE come from the germline V gene. The ends lost 4 bases at V and 1 base at J; junction bases unmatched: 10. The CDR3 length is 16 residues. The CDR3: CASSLGISGTSYEQYF. The CDR3 coding sequence is TGTGCCAGCAGCCTAGGGATTAGCGGGACGTCCTACGAGCAGTACTTC.

This clonotype was seen many times. Written as DNA, the CDR3 is TGTGCCAGCAGTTTTAATACAGGGGGCGAGACCCAGTACTTC. Its translation: CASSFNTGGETQYF. The chain carries TRBV2 and TRBJ2-5; 9 positions agree with TRBD1. Germline V gene lookup returns CDR1 SNHLY and CDR2 FYNNEI. This CDR3 has 14 residues. V shed 5 bases and J 5 bases; nucleotides not matched to a gene: 6.

As concerns this clonotype: This may be a read error, as it is one base from a much larger clone. The V gene is TRBV6-1, the J gene TRBJ2-5; D may be TRBD2 (5 bases). Trimming shortened V by 3 bases and J by 5 bases, and 22 bases separated the two germline ends. Germline CDR1 MNHNS, CDR2 SASEGT. CDR3 length: 17 amino acids. CDR3 amino acids: CASSDGGGSVRRETQYF. The CDR3 DNA reads TGTGCCAGCAGTGACGGCGGCGGGTCGGTAAGGCGGGAGACCCAGTACTTC.

The gene calls are TRBV20-1 and TRBJ1-1, with no clear D. This CDR3 comprises 12 residues. CDR1 and CDR2 from the germline V gene are DFQATT and SNEGSKA (reference sequence). The V end lost 6 bases, the J end lost 3 bases, and 11 bases lay between the germline ends. The CDR3 nucleotides read TGCAGTGCAGAGGGAGGCGACACTGAAGCTTTCTTT. This encodes CSAEGGDTEAFF.

This clonotype occurred many times. The genes are TRBV7-9 and TRBJ1-4; D uncertain. V lost 2 bases to trimming and J lost 7 bases, with 8 bases between them. Germline assignment: CDR1 SEHNR and CDR2 FQNEAQ (reference sequence). The CDR3 totals 13 residues. The CDR3 loop reads CASSLLNSEKLFF. CDR3 DNA sequence: TGTGCCAGCAGCTTACTGAACTCTGAAAAACTGTTTTTT.

This clonotype was seen repeatedly, ten times or more. J is TRBJ2-7 and V is TRBV20-1; TRBD1 matches 8 bases. Germline V gene sequence: CDR1 DFQATT, CDR2 SNEGSKA (reference sequence). V lost 5 bases, J lost 1 base, and 4 bases stayed unmatched. This CDR3 has 13 amino acids. For the CDR3, the DNA is TGCAGTGCTCCGACAGGGGCTTCCTACGAGCAGTACTTC. It translates to CSAPTGASYEQYF.

The gene calls are TRBV10-3 and TRBJ1-3; no clear D gene. The CDR3 length is 14 residues. Germline V gene sequence: CDR1 ENHRY, CDR2 SYGVKD. The germline V and J ends were trimmed by 4 bases and 4 bases, with 11 bases remaining between them. For the CDR3, the DNA is TGTGCCATCAGTGGTCTAGCGGGAGGAAACACCATATATTTT. Translating gives CAISGLAGGNTIYF.

The J gene is TRBJ2-7, the V gene TRBV7-6, with 9 bases fitting TRBD1. There are 13 residues in the CDR3. In germline, CDR1 is SGHVS, CDR2 FNYEAQ. CDR3 bases: TGTGCACATCTAAGACAGGGGGTCGACGAGCAGTACTTC. This translates into CAHLRQGVDEQYF.

The CDR3: CASSRRGCEQYF. Written as DNA, the CDR3 is TGTGCCAGCAGCCGGAGGGGATGCGAGCAGTACTTC. The J gene is TRBJ2-7, the V gene TRBV7-2, with D maybe TRBD2 (6 bases). Trimming left V 5 bases short and J 6 bases short, with 11 bases between. Germline-derived CDR1 and CDR2 are SGHTA and FQGNSA. CDR3 length: 12 residues.